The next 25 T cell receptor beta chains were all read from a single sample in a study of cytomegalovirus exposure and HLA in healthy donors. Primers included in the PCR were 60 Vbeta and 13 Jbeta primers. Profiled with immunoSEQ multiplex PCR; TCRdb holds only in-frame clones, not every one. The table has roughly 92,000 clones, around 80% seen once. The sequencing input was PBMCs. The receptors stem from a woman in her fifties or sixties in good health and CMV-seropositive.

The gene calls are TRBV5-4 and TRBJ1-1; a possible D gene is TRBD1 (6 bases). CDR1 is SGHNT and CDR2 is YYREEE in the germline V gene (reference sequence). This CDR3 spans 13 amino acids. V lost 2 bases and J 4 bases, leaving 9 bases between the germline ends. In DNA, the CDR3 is TGTGCCAGCAGCTTTGAAGGGGGCACTGAAGCTTTCTTT. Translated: CASSFEGGTEAFF.

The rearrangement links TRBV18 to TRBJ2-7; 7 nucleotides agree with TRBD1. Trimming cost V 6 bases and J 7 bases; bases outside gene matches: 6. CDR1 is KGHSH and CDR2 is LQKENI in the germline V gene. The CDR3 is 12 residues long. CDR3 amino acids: CASSYYRGEQYF. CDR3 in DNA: TGTGCCAGCTCCTACTACAGGGGAGAGCAGTACTTC.

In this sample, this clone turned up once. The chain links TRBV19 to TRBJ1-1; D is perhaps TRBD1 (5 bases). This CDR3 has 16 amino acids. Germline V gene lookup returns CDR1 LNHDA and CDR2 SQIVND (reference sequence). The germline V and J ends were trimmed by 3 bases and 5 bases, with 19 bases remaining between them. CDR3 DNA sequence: TGTGCCAGTAGTATTTCGTCGGGGGGAGGGATTACTGAAGCTTTCTTT. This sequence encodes CASSISSGGGITEAFF.

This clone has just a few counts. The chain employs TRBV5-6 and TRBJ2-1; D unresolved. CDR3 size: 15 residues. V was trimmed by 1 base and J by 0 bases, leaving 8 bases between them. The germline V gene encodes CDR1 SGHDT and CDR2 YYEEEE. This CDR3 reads CASSLPGRSYNEQFF. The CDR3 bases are TGTGCCAGCAGCTTGCCTGGCCGCTCCTACAATGAGCAGTTCTTC.

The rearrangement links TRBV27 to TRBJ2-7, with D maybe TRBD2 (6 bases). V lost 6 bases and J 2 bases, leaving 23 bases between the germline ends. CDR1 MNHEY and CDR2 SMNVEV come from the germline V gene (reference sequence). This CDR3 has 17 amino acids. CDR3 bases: TGTGCCAGCAGCGGAGGGGTCGGGGTCACCACGACCTACGAGCAGTACTTC. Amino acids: CASSGGVGVTTTYEQYF.

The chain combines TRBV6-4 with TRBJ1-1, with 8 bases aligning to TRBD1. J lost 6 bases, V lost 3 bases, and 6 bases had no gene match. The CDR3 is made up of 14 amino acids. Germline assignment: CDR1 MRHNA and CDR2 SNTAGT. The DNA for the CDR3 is TGTGCCAGCAGTGATGGGCAGGGGGCTTCTGAAGCTTTCTTT. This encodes CASSDGQGASEAFF.

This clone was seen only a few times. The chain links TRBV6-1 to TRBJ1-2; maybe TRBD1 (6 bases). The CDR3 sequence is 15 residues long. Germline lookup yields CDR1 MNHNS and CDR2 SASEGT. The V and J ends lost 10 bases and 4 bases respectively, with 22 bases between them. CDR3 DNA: TGTGCCACCTCCCGGGAAGGCGGGGGCCCCTATGGCTACACCTTC. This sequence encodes CATSREGGGPYGYTF.

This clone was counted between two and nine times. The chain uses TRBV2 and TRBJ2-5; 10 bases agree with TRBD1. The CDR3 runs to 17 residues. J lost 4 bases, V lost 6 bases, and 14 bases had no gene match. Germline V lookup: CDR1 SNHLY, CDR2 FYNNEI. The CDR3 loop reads CASRDSTDRGRRETQYF. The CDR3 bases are TGTGCCAGCAGGGATAGCACCGACAGGGGGCGCAGAGAGACCCAGTACTTC.

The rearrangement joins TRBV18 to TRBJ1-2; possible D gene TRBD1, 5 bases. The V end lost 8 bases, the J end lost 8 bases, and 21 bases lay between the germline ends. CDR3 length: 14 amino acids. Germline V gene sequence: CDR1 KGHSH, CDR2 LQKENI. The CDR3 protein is CASRGGTYSYGYTF. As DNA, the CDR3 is TGTGCCAGCCGGGGGGGGACCTATTCCTACGGCTACACCTTC. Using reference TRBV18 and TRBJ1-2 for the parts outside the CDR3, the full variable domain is NAGVMQNPRHLVRRRGQEARLRCSPMKGHSHVYWYRQLPEEGLKFMVYLQKENIIDESGMPKERFSAEFPKEGPSILRIQQVVRGDSAAYFCASRGGTYSYGYTFGSGTRLTVV.

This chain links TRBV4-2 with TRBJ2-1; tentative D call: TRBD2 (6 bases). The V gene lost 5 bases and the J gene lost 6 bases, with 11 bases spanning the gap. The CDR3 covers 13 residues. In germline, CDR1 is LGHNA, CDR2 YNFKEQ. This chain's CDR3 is CASSLTSSNEQFF. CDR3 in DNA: TGTGCCAGCAGCTTGACTAGTTCCAATGAGCAGTTCTTC.

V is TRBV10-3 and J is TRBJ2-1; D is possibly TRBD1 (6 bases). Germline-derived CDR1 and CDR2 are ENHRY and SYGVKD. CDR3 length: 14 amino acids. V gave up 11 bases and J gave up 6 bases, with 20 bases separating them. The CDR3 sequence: CAVWDTSEGNEQFF. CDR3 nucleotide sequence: TGTGCCGTCTGGGACACCTCCGAGGGCAATGAGCAGTTCTTC.

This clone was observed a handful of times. The CDR3 coding sequence is TGTGCCAGCAGCGTGCGGTCCGGGGAGCTGTTTTTT. It encodes CASSVRSGELFF. This chain links TRBV9 with TRBJ2-2; D is unclear. This CDR3 is 12 amino acids long. V was cut by 2 bases and J by 6 bases, with 5 bases left in between. Per germline, CDR1 SGDLS and CDR2 YYNGEE.

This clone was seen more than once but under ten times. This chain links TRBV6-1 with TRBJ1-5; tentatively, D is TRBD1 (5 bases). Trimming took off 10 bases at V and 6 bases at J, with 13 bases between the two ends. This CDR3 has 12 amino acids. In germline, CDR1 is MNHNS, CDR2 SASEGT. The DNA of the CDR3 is TGTGCCACCACCTTTACAGGTCAGCCCCAGCATTTT. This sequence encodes CATTFTGQPQHF.

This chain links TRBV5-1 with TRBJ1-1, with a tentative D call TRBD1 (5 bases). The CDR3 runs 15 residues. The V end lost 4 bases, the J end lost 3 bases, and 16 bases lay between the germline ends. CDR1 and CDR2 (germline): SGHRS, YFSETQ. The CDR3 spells CASSRWPGLDTEAFF. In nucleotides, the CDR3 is TGCGCCAGCAGCCGATGGCCGGGACTGGACACTGAAGCTTTCTTT.

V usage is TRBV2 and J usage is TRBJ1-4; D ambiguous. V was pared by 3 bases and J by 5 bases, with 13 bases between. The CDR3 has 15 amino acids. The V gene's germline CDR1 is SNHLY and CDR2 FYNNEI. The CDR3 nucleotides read TGTGCCAGCAGTGACCGTGGCAGTACGAATGAAAAACTGTTTTTT. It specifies CASSDRGSTNEKLFF.

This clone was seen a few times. CDR3 amino acids: CASRRRDGGELFF. The CDR3 DNA reads TGTGCCAGCCGACGCAGGGATGGCGGGGAGCTGTTTTTT. This chain joins TRBV6-5 and TRBJ2-2, with D tentatively TRBD1 (5 bases). Germline V CDR1 and CDR2: MNHEY, SVGAGI. The CDR3 extends over 13 amino acids. Trimming left V 8 bases short and J 7 bases short, with 14 bases between.

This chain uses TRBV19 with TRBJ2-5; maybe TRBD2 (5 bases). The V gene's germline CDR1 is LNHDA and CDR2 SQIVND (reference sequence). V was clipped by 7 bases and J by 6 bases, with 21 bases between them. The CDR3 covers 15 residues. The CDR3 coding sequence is TGTGCCAGTACCGAAGACTCGGACGGGAAAAAGACCCAGTACTTC. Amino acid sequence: CASTEDSDGKKTQYF. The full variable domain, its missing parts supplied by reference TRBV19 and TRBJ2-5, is DGGITQSPKYLFRKEGQNVTLSCEQNLNHDAMYWYRQDPGQGLRLIYYSQIVNDFQKGDIAEGYSVSREKKESFPLTVTSAQKNPTAFYLCASTEDSDGKKTQYFGPGTRLLVL.

CDR3 coding DNA: TGTGCCAGCAGCTTGTCCCGGGACAGGGGGTCTGAAGCTTTCTTT. Its protein product is CASSLSRDRGSEAFF. V and J are TRBV7-3 and TRBJ1-1; 11 bases agree with TRBD1. Germline lookup yields CDR1 SGHTA and CDR2 FQGTGA. V was clipped by 3 bases and J by 6 bases; unmatched bases: 6. The CDR3 is made up of 15 amino acids.

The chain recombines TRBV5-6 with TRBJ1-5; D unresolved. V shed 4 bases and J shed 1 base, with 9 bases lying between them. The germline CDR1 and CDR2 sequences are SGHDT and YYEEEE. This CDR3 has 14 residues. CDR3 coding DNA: TGTGCCAGCAGCCCCTCCTCCAGCAATCAGCCCCAGCATTTT. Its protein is CASSPSSSNQPQHF.

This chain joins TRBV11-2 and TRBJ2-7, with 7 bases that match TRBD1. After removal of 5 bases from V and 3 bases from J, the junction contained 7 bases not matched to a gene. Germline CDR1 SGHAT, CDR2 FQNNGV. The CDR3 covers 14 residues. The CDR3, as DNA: TGTGCCAGCAGCCCCCGGGACAGAGACTACGAGCAGTACGTC. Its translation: CASSPRDRDYEQYV.

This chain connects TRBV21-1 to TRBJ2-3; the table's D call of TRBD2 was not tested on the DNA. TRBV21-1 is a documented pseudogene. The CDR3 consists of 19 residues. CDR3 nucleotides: TGTGCCAGCAGCAAAAAGGTAGGGGAGGCTAGCCGACGCACAGATACGCAGTATTTT. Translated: CASSKKVGEASRRTDTQYF.

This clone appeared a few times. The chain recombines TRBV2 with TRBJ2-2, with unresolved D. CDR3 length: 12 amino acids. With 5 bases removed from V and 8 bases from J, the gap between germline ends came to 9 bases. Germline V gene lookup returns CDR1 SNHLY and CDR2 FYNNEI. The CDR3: CASSPSLGELFF. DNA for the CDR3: TGTGCCAGCAGTCCAAGCCTAGGGGAGCTGTTTTTT. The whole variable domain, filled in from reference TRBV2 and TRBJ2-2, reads EPEVTQTPSHQVTQMGQEVILRCVPISNHLYFYWYRQILGQKVEFLVSFYNNEISEKSEIFDDQFSVERPDGSNFTLKIRSTKLEDSAMYFCASSPSLGELFFGEGSRLTVL.

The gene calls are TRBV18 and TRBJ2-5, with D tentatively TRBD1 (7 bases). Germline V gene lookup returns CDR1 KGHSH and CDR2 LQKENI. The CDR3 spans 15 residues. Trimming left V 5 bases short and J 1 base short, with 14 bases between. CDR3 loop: CASSSSGGGQETQYF. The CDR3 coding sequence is TGTGCCAGCTCATCTTCAGGGGGAGGCCAAGAGACCCAGTACTTC.

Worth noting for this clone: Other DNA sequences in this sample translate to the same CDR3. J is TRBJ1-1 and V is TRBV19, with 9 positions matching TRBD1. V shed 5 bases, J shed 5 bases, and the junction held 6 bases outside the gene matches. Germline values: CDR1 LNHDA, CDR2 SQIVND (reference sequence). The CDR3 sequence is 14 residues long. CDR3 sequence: CASSPGQGWTEAFF. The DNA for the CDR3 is TGTGCCAGTAGTCCGGGACAGGGTTGGACTGAAGCTTTCTTT.

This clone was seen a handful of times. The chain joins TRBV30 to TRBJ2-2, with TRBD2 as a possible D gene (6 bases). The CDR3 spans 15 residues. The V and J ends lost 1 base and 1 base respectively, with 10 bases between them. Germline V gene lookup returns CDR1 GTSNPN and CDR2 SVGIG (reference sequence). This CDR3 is CAWSGDSGNTGELFF. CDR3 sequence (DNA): TGTGCCTGGAGTGGGGACTCCGGGAACACCGGGGAGCTGTTTTTT.